The text below deals with one T cell receptor (beta chain). This sample stems from a study of blood T cell dynamics during melanoma immunotherapy. TCRdb keeps only in-frame clones here, not all; method: immunoSEQ multiplex PCR. The sample holds under 15,000 clones, about 88% seen once. The CDR3 has 15 amino acids. Trimming took 5 bases from V and 10 from J; bases not matched to a gene: 9. Germline V CDR1 and CDR2: SGHNT, YYREEE (reference sequence). The time point denotes: pre-treatment baseline. Sequenced here: blood, sampled from a patient treated with checkpoint blockade. The source of this sequence is a human donor with melanoma. The chain is built from TRBV5-4 and TRBJ2-1, with 13 bases lining up with TRBD2. The CDR3 DNA is TGTGCCAGCAGGGGAGGACTAGCGGGAGAAGGAGAGCAGTTCTTC. This translates into CASRGGLAGEGEQFF.